The sequence of this T cell receptor (beta chain) was determined in a study of sequential checkpoint blockade in melanoma. Study as a whole: First-line arms were nivolumab then ipilimumab, or the reverse, randomized 1:1.

Data came from immunoSEQ multiplex PCR; TCRdb stores just in-frame clones and leaves some out. The sample comprises under 20,000 clones, 45% to 65% of which are singletons, and 17% rests with the top ten. Treatment noted: randomized to nivolumab then ipilimumab (arm A) or the reverse (arm B). V gave up 5 bases and J gave up 4 bases, with 8 bases separating them. The CDR3 contains 13 residues. Germline V gene lookup returns CDR1 SGHAT and CDR2 FQNNGV. V and J are TRBV11-2 and TRBJ2-2; a possible D gene is TRBD2 (6 bases). The source is a human donor with melanoma. The input for sequencing was CD8+ T cells sorted from blood (inferred from file names), taken from a patient given nivolumab and ipilimumab in sequence. CDR3: CASSPGLTGELFF. The CDR3, as DNA: TGTGCCAGCAGCCCGGGACTCACCGGGGAGCTGTTTTTT.